The 10 T cell receptor beta chains presented below share a single source sample, sequenced in a study of T cell changes during pregnancy in multiple sclerosis (dated by TCRdb to between 2017 and 2020). The protocol used for the library was the immunoSEQ multiplex PCR assay. Held by TCRdb, this immuneACCESS table contains in-frame sequences only and omits some clones. Under half of the omission traces to an unresolved V gene where checked; the cause of the rest is unknown. The sample records tens of thousands of clones, 93% of which are singletons. Of the sample, under 2% is held by the ten largest clones. The input for sequencing was peripheral blood, taken after pregnancy. The source is a female donor with multiple sclerosis, enrolled in a pregnancy study.

The rearrangement uses TRBV7-6 and TRBJ2-5; TRBD1 is a possible D gene (5 bases). This CDR3 has 13 residues. V was clipped by 4 bases and J by 4 bases, with 10 bases between them. CDR1 and CDR2 from the germline V gene are SGHVS and FNYEAQ. This CDR3 is CASSSPQGETQYF. CDR3 nucleotide sequence: TGTGCCAGCAGCTCCCCGCAGGGAGAGACCCAGTACTTC.

The rearrangement joins TRBV7-9 to TRBJ1-2; 7 nucleotides align to TRBD1. Germline V gene sequence: CDR1 SEHNR, CDR2 FQNEAQ (reference sequence). The CDR3 runs to 13 residues. V gave up 6 bases and J gave up 8 bases; unmatched junction bases: 9. The CDR3 is CASRPTGDSGYTF. The CDR3 DNA reads as TGTGCCAGCAGGCCCACAGGGGATTCGGGCTACACCTTC.

The chain employs TRBV5-1 and TRBJ2-6; D not certain. Trimming removed 1 base from V and 2 bases from J, with 10 bases in between. Germline assignment: CDR1 SGHRS and CDR2 YFSETQ. The CDR3 spans 16 residues. The CDR3 region has the DNA TGCGCCAGCAGCTTGATACTTACAGCTGGGGCCAACGTCCTGACTTTC. As protein: CASSLILTAGANVLTF.

The chain links TRBV7-9 to TRBJ2-1; 12 nucleotides agree with TRBD2. The CDR3 is 18 residues long. J lost 0 bases, V lost 5 bases, and 8 bases had no gene match. Germline CDR1 is SEHNR and CDR2 is FQNEAQ (reference sequence). CDR3 amino acids: CASSAGLAGLSSYNEQFF. The DNA of the CDR3 is TGTGCCAGCAGCGCAGGACTAGCGGGGTTAAGCTCCTACAATGAGCAGTTCTTC.

J is TRBJ2-3 and V is TRBV15; TRBD1 might be the D (7 bases). The ends were cut back, 5 bases at V and 7 bases at J, with 16 bases in the middle. Looked up from germline, CDR1 is LNHNV and CDR2 is YYDKDF (reference sequence). The CDR3 runs to 14 residues. CDR3: CATSADRDSNTQYF. The CDR3 region has the DNA TGTGCCACCAGCGCCGACAGGGACTCAAATACGCAGTATTTT.

The CDR3 nucleotides read TGTGCCAGCAGCTCTCTGGAGAGCTCCTACGAGCAGTACTTC. Its protein product is CASSSLESSYEQYF. The chain is built from TRBV5-4 and TRBJ2-7, with D unclear. The germline V gene encodes CDR1 SGHNT and CDR2 YYREEE (reference sequence). CDR3 size: 14 residues. V lost 3 bases, J lost 0 bases, and 10 bases lay in between. Combining the CDR3 with reference TRBV5-4 and TRBJ2-7 gives the whole variable domain ETGVTQSPTHLIKTRGQQVTLRCSSQSGHNTVSWYQQALGQGPQFIFQYYREEENGRGNFPPRFSGLQFPNYSSELNVNALELDDSALYLCASSSLESSYEQYFGPGTRLTVT.

This clone was seen once. The chain carries TRBV7-9 and TRBJ2-2, with 7 bases lining up with TRBD1. Unmatched junction bases numbered 9, after V lost 10 bases and J lost 7 bases. Per the germline V gene, CDR1 is SEHNR and CDR2 is FQNEAQ (reference sequence). This CDR3 spans 13 amino acids. Here the CDR3 reads CATSNRGVGELFF. Here the CDR3 DNA reads TGTGCCACTTCAAACAGGGGTGTCGGGGAGCTGTTTTTT. The variable domain in full, completed from reference TRBV7-9 and TRBJ2-2, reads DTGVSQNPRHKITKRGQNVTFRCDPISEHNRLYWYRQTLGQGPEFLTYFQNEAQLEKSRLLSDRFSAERPKGSFSTLEIQRTEQGDSAMYLCATSNRGVGELFFGEGSRLTVL.

This clone has a handful of counts. This chain links TRBV5-4 with TRBJ2-1, with 10 nucleotides matching TRBD2. The length of the CDR3 is 15 residues. Losses at the gene ends were 4 bases for V and 9 bases for J; bases not matched to a gene: 10. The germline V gene has CDR1 SGHNT and CDR2 YYREEE (reference sequence). As DNA, the CDR3 is TGTGCCAGCAGCCCACGGTCTAGCGGGAGTGGTGAGCAGTTCTTC. This encodes CASSPRSSGSGEQFF.

This clone was picked up a small number of times. V and J are TRBV9 and TRBJ1-1, with D uncertain. The CDR3 contains 14 residues. Per germline, CDR1 SGDLS and CDR2 YYNGEE. The V end was cut by 0 bases, the J end by 10 bases, with 16 bases between. The CDR3 DNA is TGTGCCAGCAGCGTAGATACGAGGGCGAAGGGAGCTTTCTTT. This gives the protein CASSVDTRAKGAFF.

This chain connects TRBV9 to TRBJ2-7; TRBD2 matches at 11 bases. J gave up 3 bases and V 3 bases, and 8 bases lay outside the gene matches. Germline CDR1 reads SGDLS; CDR2 reads YYNGEE. The CDR3 totals 16 residues. The CDR3, as DNA: TGTGCCAGCAGCGCCAGTAGGGGACTAGCGGTCTACGAGCAGTACTTC. It translates to CASSASRGLAVYEQYF.